This T cell receptor beta chain was documented in a study of cytomegalovirus exposure and HLA in healthy donors. The CDR3 is 15 residues long. Germline-derived CDR1 and CDR2 are LNHDA and SQIVND (reference sequence). After removal of 6 bases from V and 4 bases from J, the junction contained 8 bases not matched to a gene. PCR was performed using 60 Vbeta and 13 Jbeta primers. In the authors' workflow: Later, 65 million to 85 million unique TCR beta chains were counted in an analysis, and about 10 million of them were shared. Repertoires were generated with immunoSEQ multiplex PCR, while TCRdb's copy carries only in-frame clones and drops some. The V and J calls and clone size are taken from that table; D and trimming were inferred from the DNA. The sample includes over 150,000 clones, 80% of them seen just once.

Sequenced input: PBMCs. The genes are TRBV19 and TRBJ1-4; 7 bases fit TRBD1. This TCR was sampled from a woman in her forties in good health and CMV-seropositive. This CDR3 reads CASRHGTAVNEKLFF. The CDR3 DNA follows: TGTGCCAGTAGGCACGGGACAGCAGTTAATGAAAAACTGTTTTTT.